The 8 T cell receptor beta chains below were found in one sample sequenced in a study of T cells in Graves' hyperthyroidism and ophthalmopathy. Amplification yielded TCR beta CDR3 regions, with RNA transcripts as the source. Researchers ran a first-round RT-PCR on the TCR CDR3 using the HTBI primer set. TCRdb reanalysed the multiplex PCR reads using MiXCR and keeps one entry per CDR3 protein. The data show around 530,000 distinct CDR3 sequences, 17% seen once. The sequenced sample was blood. These receptors were taken from a woman aged 18 to 35 with Graves' ophthalmopathy.

This clonotype occurred many times. The gene calls are TRBV30 and TRBJ2-5, with TRBD2 matching over 7 bases. V was pared by 4 bases and J by 0 bases, with 5 bases of the junction left unmatched. CDR1 is GTSNPN and CDR2 is SVGIG in the germline V gene (reference sequence). CDR3 length: 14 residues. CDR3 in amino acids: CAWMSGAYQETQYF. CDR3 nucleotide sequence: TGTGCCTGGATGAGCGGGGCGTACCAAGAGACCCAGTACTTC.

This clonotype was recorded many times. The chain employs TRBV5-1 and TRBJ2-3; 7 bases align to TRBD2. With V trimmed by 4 bases and J by 0 bases, 5 bases remained unmatched. This CDR3 contains 15 residues. Germline CDR1 is SGHRS and CDR2 is YFSETQ. The CDR3 loop is CASSEGLTSTDTQYF. The CDR3 coding sequence is TGCGCCAGCAGCGAGGGACTAACTAGCACAGATACGCAGTATTTT.

This clonotype was observed many times. The J gene is TRBJ2-7, the V gene TRBV12-3 or TRBV12-4, with TRBD1 matching 8 bases. The V gene end was trimmed by 5 bases and the J gene end by 4 bases; junction bases not matched to a gene: 7. The CDR3 consists of 14 residues. CDR3 in amino acids: CASSAGTGNYEQYF. The DNA for the CDR3 is TGTGCCAGCAGTGCCGGGACAGGCAATTACGAGCAGTACTTC.

The chain recombines TRBV7-8 with TRBJ1-1, with D unclear. This CDR3 is 14 amino acids long. Germline lookup yields CDR1 SGHVS and CDR2 FQNEAQ. V gave up 7 bases and J gave up 7 bases, with 19 bases separating them. The CDR3 DNA follows: TGTGCCAGCACCCTAGATGAGGGCACCCGTGAAGCTTTCTTT. This encodes CASTLDEGTREAFF.

This chain connects TRBV25-1 to TRBJ1-1; 7 bases match TRBD1. This CDR3 region has 14 residues. Germline CDR1 is MGHDK and CDR2 is SYGVNS. V was clipped by 6 bases and J by 4 bases; unmatched bases: 8. The DNA of the CDR3 is TGTGCCAGCAGGGACACAGGGGCGGCCACTGAAGCTTTCTTT. Translated: CASRDTGAATEAFF.

J is TRBJ2-1 and V is TRBV5-5, with TRBD1 identical over 8 bases. From germline, CDR1 is SGHKS and CDR2 YYEKEE (reference sequence). This CDR3 has 15 residues. The V and J ends lost 0 bases and 2 bases, in that order; junction bases with no gene match: 1. CDR3 nucleotides: TGTGCCAGCAGCTTGGGGGACAGGACCTACAATGAGCAGTTCTTC. This translates into CASSLGDRTYNEQFF.

This clonotype occurred a few times. This chain links TRBV19 with TRBJ2-1; no reliable D call. This CDR3 contains 17 residues. Germline values: CDR1 LNHDA, CDR2 SQIVND (reference sequence). V lost 2 bases and J lost 6, with 20 bases in between. The CDR3 DNA follows: TGTGCCAGTAGTATACGAGTTGGAGAATTTATCGGCAATGAGCAGTTCTTC. Residues: CASSIRVGEFIGNEQFF.

This clonotype was seen ten or more times. The chain links TRBV12-3 or TRBV12-4 to TRBJ2-2; D gene ambiguous. This CDR3 contains 13 residues. The germline V and J ends were trimmed by 2 bases and 7 bases, with 8 bases remaining between them. CDR3 amino acids: CASSLQEVGELFF. The CDR3 DNA is TGTGCCAGCAGTTTACAAGAGGTCGGGGAGCTGTTTTTT.